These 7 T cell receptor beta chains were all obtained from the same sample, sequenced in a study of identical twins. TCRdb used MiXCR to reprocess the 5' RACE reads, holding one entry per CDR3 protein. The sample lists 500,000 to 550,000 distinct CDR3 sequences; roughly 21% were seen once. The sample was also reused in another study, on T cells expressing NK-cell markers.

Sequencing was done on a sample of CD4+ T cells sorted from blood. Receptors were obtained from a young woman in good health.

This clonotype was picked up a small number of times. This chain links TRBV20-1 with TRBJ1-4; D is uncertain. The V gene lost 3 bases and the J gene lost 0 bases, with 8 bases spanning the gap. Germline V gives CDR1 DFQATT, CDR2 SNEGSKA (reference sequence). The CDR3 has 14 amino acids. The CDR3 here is CSASTVSTNEKLFF. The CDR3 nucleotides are TGCAGTGCTAGCACGGTCTCAACTAATGAAAAACTGTTTTTT.

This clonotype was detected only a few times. CDR3 region: CASSRDTRNTIYF. As DNA, the CDR3 is TGTGCCAGCAGCCGAGACACCCGAAACACCATATATTTT. J is TRBJ1-3 and V is TRBV7-9; D uncertain. V lost 5 bases to trimming and J lost 5 bases, with 10 bases between them. CDR1 and CDR2 (germline): SEHNR, FQNEAQ (reference sequence). This CDR3 has 13 amino acids.

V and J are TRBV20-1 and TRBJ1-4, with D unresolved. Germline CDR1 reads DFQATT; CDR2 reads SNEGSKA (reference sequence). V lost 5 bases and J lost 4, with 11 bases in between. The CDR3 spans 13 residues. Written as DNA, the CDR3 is TGCAGTGCTTTCAGAAACGATAATGAAAAACTGTTTTTT. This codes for CSAFRNDNEKLFF.

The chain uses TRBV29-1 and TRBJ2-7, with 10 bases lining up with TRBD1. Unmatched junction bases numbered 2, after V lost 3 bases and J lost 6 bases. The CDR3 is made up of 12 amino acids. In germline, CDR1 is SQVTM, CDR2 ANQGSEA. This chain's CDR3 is CSVDGTGAEQYF. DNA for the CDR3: TGCAGCGTTGACGGGACAGGGGCCGAGCAGTACTTC.

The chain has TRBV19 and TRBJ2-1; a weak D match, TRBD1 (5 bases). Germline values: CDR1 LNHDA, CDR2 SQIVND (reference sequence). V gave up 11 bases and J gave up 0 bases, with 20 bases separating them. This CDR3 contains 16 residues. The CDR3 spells CAGSLLGQNSYNEQFF. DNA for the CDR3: TGTGCCGGCAGCCTTCTAGGACAAAACTCCTACAATGAGCAGTTCTTC.

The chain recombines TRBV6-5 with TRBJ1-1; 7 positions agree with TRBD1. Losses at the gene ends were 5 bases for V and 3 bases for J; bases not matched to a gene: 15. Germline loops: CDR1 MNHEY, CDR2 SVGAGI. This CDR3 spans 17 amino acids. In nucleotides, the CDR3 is TGTGCCAGCAGTATACGGGACAGCAAAAGCCTCCACACTGAAGCTTTCTTT. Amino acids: CASSIRDSKSLHTEAFF.

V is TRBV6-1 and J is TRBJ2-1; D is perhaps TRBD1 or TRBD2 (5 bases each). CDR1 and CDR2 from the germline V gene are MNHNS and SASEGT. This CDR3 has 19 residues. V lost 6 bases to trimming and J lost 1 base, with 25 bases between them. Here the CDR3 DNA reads TGTGCCAGCAGCGCCCGGGGCGCGATTCGATTTAGATCCTACAATGAGCAGTTCTTC. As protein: CASSARGAIRFRSYNEQFF.